This record concerns one T cell receptor (beta chain) sequence. Here immunoSEQ multiplex PCR was the method, and the copy in TCRdb shows in-frame clones only, minus some. Here the sample spans under 150,000 clones, roughly 93% being singletons. V shed 0 bases and J 10 bases; nucleotides not matched to a gene: 5. Germline CDR1 is LGHDT and CDR2 is YNNKEL (reference sequence). This CDR3 has 15 residues. This entry is derived from a study of T cell responses to AZD1222 COVID-19 vaccine. This specimen consisted of peripheral blood, obtained 28 days after the second AZD1222 dose. The receptor was isolated from an adult who received the AZD1222 COVID-19 vaccine. The chain combines TRBV3-1 (or the pseudogene TRBV3-2) with TRBJ1-6; 8 positions agree with TRBD1. The CDR3 sequence: CASSQDGQGGSPLHF. The CDR3 bases are TGTGCCAGCAGCCAAGATGGACAGGGAGGGTCACCCCTCCACTTT.